The 24 T cell receptor beta chains listed next were all sequenced from one sample in a study of shared clonotypes between healthy human individuals (dated by TCRdb to 2019 to 2021). For the CD8 naive samples, CD45RO-negative cells were positively selected for CCR7, yielding a CD45RA+CCR7+ population from which TemRA cells were excluded. Library prep was done by the immunoSEQ multiplex PCR assay. What TCRdb holds here is the immuneACCESS table cut down to in-frame rearrangements. Part of the clones is not present; checked against another copy, under half of the missing clones reflect an unresolved V gene, and the others are unexplained. This sample has millions of clones in its table, and 85% to 95% of those were observed once. In total, the top ten clones hold 1.5% to 2% of the sample. Specimen: naive CD8+ T cells from PBMCs. Per the publication, the cell subset or site label means: CD45RA+CCR7+. Source of these receptors: a man younger than 35 in good health. Some clones in this sample may be carry-over from other donors' samples.

V usage is TRBV28 and J usage is TRBJ1-3; D is perhaps TRBD1 (5 bases). Germline CDR1 reads MDHEN; CDR2 reads SYDVKM. The V end lost 5 bases, the J end lost 3 bases, and 23 bases lay between the germline ends. CDR3 length equals 18 residues. DNA of the CDR3: TGTGCCAGCAGTAAAGGCCGGGACGGAGGCTATGTTGGAAACACCATATATTTT. Translation: CASSKGRDGGYVGNTIYF.

The chain combines TRBV7-9 with TRBJ2-5; D call uncertain. Trimming took 3 bases from V and 7 from J, leaving 15 bases between them. Germline CDR1 SEHNR, CDR2 FQNEAQ (reference sequence). There are 14 residues in the CDR3. For the CDR3, the DNA is TGTGCCAGCAGCTTCGGCGACATCGTCGGGACCCAGTACTTC. It codes for CASSFGDIVGTQYF.

This chain joins TRBV9 and TRBJ2-5; 10 bases fit TRBD1. This CDR3 region has 15 residues. CDR1 and CDR2 from the germline V gene are SGDLS and YYNGEE. V lost 0 bases and J lost 3; bases outside the gene matches: 2. The CDR3 DNA reads as TGTGCCAGCAGCGTAGTCGGGACAGGGGAAGAGACCCAGTACTTC. It translates to CASSVVGTGEETQYF.

The chain recombines TRBV19 with TRBJ1-1, with a tentative D call TRBD1 (5 bases). Trimming stripped 8 bases from V and 8 bases from J, with 9 bases between. The CDR3 has 10 residues. Looked up from germline, CDR1 is LNHDA and CDR2 is SQIVND (reference sequence). DNA for the CDR3: TGTGCCAGTCGGGGGGTCGAAGCTTTCTTT. Translation: CASRGVEAFF.

The V gene is TRBV7-9, the J gene TRBJ2-1, with 9 nucleotides matching TRBD2. The CDR3 extends over 16 amino acids. The V segment lost 3 bases and the J segment 0 bases; nucleotides outside the gene matches: 3. Germline V CDR1 and CDR2: SEHNR, FQNEAQ (reference sequence). This chain's CDR3 is CASSFLAGSSYNEQFF. The CDR3 coding sequence is TGTGCCAGCAGCTTTCTAGCGGGGAGCTCCTACAATGAGCAGTTCTTC.

The gene calls are TRBV28 and TRBJ2-1, with 8 bases aligning to TRBD2. The V segment lost 4 bases and the J segment 7 bases; nucleotides outside the gene matches: 9. This CDR3 contains 15 residues. Germline CDR1 reads MDHEN; CDR2 reads SYDVKM. The chain's CDR3 is CASSSLAGWGNEQFF. The CDR3 nucleotides are TGTGCCAGCAGTTCCTTAGCGGGATGGGGGAATGAGCAGTTCTTC.

The rearrangement links TRBV29-1 to TRBJ1-4, with D unclear. The V and J ends lost 4 bases and 6 bases respectively, with 3 bases between them. Germline V gene lookup returns CDR1 SQVTM and CDR2 ANQGSEA. CDR3 length equals 10 residues. The CDR3 DNA is TGCAGCGTTGTTGATGAAAAACTGTTTTTT. This codes for CSVVDEKLFF. Full variable domain (missing parts from reference TRBV29-1 and TRBJ1-4): SAVISQKPSRDICQRGTSLTIQCQVDSQVTMMFWYRQQPGQSLTLIATANQGSEATYESGFVIDKFPISRPNLTFSTLTVSNMSPEDSSIYLCSVVDEKLFFGSGTQLSVL.

The chain links TRBV19 to TRBJ1-5; D remains ambiguous. The CDR3 consists of 15 residues. Trimming removed 1 base at V and 7 bases at J, with 14 bases between. Germline V lookup: CDR1 LNHDA, CDR2 SQIVND (reference sequence). CDR3 sequence (DNA): TGTGCCAGTAGTATAGCCGGGGTAGTGGGGCAGCCCCAGCATTTT. Its translation is CASSIAGVVGQPQHF.

This clone has just one count. The chain carries TRBV27 and TRBJ2-7, with 8 bases lining up with TRBD1. The CDR3 consists of 16 residues. V was pared by 5 bases and J by 1 base, with 10 bases of the junction left unmatched. The germline V gene encodes CDR1 MNHEY and CDR2 SMNVEV (reference sequence). The CDR3 DNA reads TGTGCCAGCAGTCCAATTGCAGGGGGCAGATCCTACGAGCAGTACTTC. It yields the protein CASSPIAGGRSYEQYF.

The rearrangement links TRBV12-5 to TRBJ2-3, with 11 bases aligning to TRBD2. CDR3 size: 15 residues. Germline V gene data show CDR1 as LGHNT and CDR2 as FRNRAP. The V and J ends lost 2 bases and 6 bases, in that order; junction bases with no gene match: 4. For the CDR3, the DNA is TGTGCTAGTGGTTTGACTAGCGGGAGTCCCGATACGCAGTATTTT. Protein sequence: CASGLTSGSPDTQYF.

This clone was found once. V gene TRBV6-1 combines with J gene TRBJ1-2, with D perhaps matching TRBD1 (5 bases). From germline, CDR1 is MNHNS and CDR2 SASEGT. CDR3 size: 15 residues. Trimming took 2 bases from V and 0 from J, leaving 10 bases between them. The CDR3 sequence is CASSEWGGTNYGYTF. CDR3 in DNA: TGTGCCAGCAGTGAATGGGGGGGAACTAACTATGGCTACACCTTC.

The rearrangement links TRBV9 to TRBJ2-1; D perhaps matches TRBD1 (7 bases). The CDR3 sequence is 14 residues long. Trimming stripped 7 bases from V and 3 bases from J, with 14 bases between. Germline CDR1 SGDLS, CDR2 YYNGEE. The CDR3 sequence: CASASGGSYNEQFF. The CDR3 DNA reads as TGTGCCAGCGCTTCAGGGGGGAGCTACAATGAGCAGTTCTTC.

The chain links TRBV7-6 to TRBJ1-3; D might be TRBD1 (5 bases). This CDR3 is 14 amino acids long. Looked up from germline, CDR1 is SGHVS and CDR2 is FNYEAQ. V lost 5 bases, J lost 8 bases, and 16 bases lay in between. The CDR3 is CASSSRDALDTIYF. In DNA form, the CDR3 reads TGTGCCAGCAGCAGCCGGGACGCTCTGGACACCATATATTTT. Based on the CDR3 plus reference TRBV7-6 and TRBJ1-3, the full variable domain is GAGVSQSPRYKVTKRGQDVALRCDPISGHVSLYWYRQALGQGPEFLTYFNYEAQQDKSGLPNDRFSAERPEGSISTLTIQRTEQRDSAMYRCASSSRDALDTIYFGEGSWLTVV.

The rearrangement joins TRBV18 to TRBJ2-2; a possible D gene is TRBD1 (5 bases). This CDR3 is 14 amino acids long. Trimming took off 3 bases at V and 4 bases at J, with 9 bases between the two ends. Germline lookup yields CDR1 KGHSH and CDR2 LQKENI. CDR3 amino acids: CASSPDTSTGELFF. The CDR3 DNA reads TGTGCCAGCTCACCGGACACAAGCACCGGGGAGCTGTTTTTT.

DNA for the CDR3: TGTGCCAGCAGCACCACGACTAGCGGGGGGGGCGGAGAGCAGTTCTTC. Translating it yields CASSTTTSGGGGEQFF. The V and J genes are TRBV7-8 and TRBJ2-1; 14 bases match TRBD2. Germline V gives CDR1 SGHVS, CDR2 FQNEAQ. Germline trimming cut 5 bases from V and 10 bases from J; bases unmatched to any gene: 10. The CDR3 is 16 amino acids.

V usage is TRBV27 and J usage is TRBJ2-3; TRBD2 agrees at 11 bases. Germline V lookup: CDR1 MNHEY, CDR2 SMNVEV (reference sequence). Unmatched junction bases numbered 3, after V lost 2 bases and J lost 5 bases. CDR3 size: 15 residues. CDR3 bases: TGTGCCAGCAGTTTAAGTACTAGCGGGAGAGATACGCAGTATTTT. It codes for CASSLSTSGRDTQYF.

The chain employs TRBV11-2 and TRBJ2-5; TRBD1 might be the D (6 bases). This CDR3 has 15 residues. Between the trimmed V and J ends, which lost 4 bases and 2 bases, there was a span of 14 bases. Germline V gene data show CDR1 as SGHAT and CDR2 as FQNNGV. The DNA of the CDR3 is TGTGCCAGCAGCTGGATGTTAGGGACACAAGAGACCCAGTACTTC. It yields the protein CASSWMLGTQETQYF.

The chain employs TRBV6-5 and TRBJ2-3, with TRBD2 matching over 9 bases. Germline-derived CDR1 and CDR2 are MNHEY and SVGAGI. The CDR3 extends over 14 amino acids. V lost 7 bases, J lost 2 bases, and 4 bases stayed unmatched. Written as DNA, the CDR3 is TGTGCCAGCAAGACTAGCGGTCTCACAGATACGCAGTATTTT. Residues: CASKTSGLTDTQYF.

V and J are TRBV11-3 and TRBJ2-3; the match to TRBD2 covers 10 bases. The CDR3 loop spans 14 amino acids. The J segment lost 5 bases and the V segment lost 1 base, leaving 0 bases of the junction unmatched. Germline CDR1 SGHNT, CDR2 YENEEA. The CDR3 bases are TGTGCCAGCAGCTTAGGACTAGCGGGAGATACGCAGTATTTT. Translation gives CASSLGLAGDTQYF.

The chain joins TRBV4-1 to TRBJ1-2; D might be TRBD1 (5 bases). The CDR3 is 15 amino acids. V dropped 3 bases and J dropped 4 bases, with 15 bases sitting between them. The V gene's germline CDR1 is MGHRA and CDR2 YSYEKL. CDR3 loop: CASSQGPGTAYGYTF. CDR3 in DNA: TGCGCCAGCAGCCAGGGCCCCGGGACCGCCTATGGCTACACCTTC.

The rearrangement joins TRBV27 to TRBJ2-3; no firm D call. The V gene's germline CDR1 is MNHEY and CDR2 SMNVEV (reference sequence). There are 15 residues in the CDR3. Trimming stripped 4 bases from V and 2 bases from J, with 13 bases between. CDR3 bases: TGTGCCAGCAGTTCCCGGGTACGGTACACAGATACGCAGTATTTT. It specifies CASSSRVRYTDTQYF.

The chain carries TRBV27 and TRBJ2-3; 10 bases match TRBD2. The CDR3 has 15 residues. Trimming cost V 6 bases and J 4 bases; bases outside gene matches: 7. Germline assignment: CDR1 MNHEY and CDR2 SMNVEV (reference sequence). CDR3 nucleotide sequence: TGTGCCAGCAGCTCCGGGACTAGCGTGTCAGATACGCAGTATTTT. Protein sequence: CASSSGTSVSDTQYF.

The rearrangement uses TRBV5-6 and TRBJ2-7; tentatively, D is TRBD2 (6 bases). Per the germline V gene, CDR1 is SGHDT and CDR2 is YYEEEE. V lost 0 bases, J lost 5 bases, and 12 bases lay in between. There are 14 residues in the CDR3. CDR3 protein: CASSLGTGVNEQYF. The CDR3 bases are TGTGCCAGCAGCTTGGGTACGGGAGTTAACGAGCAGTACTTC.

On this clone itself: Other nucleotide sequences in the sample specify the same CDR3. This chain links TRBV5-1 with TRBJ2-7; D is possibly TRBD2 (6 bases). The CDR3 totals 14 residues. Germline V gene sequence: CDR1 SGHRS, CDR2 YFSETQ. V lost 1 base and J lost 2, with 10 bases in between. The DNA for the CDR3 is TGCGCCAGCAGCTTGCGGGACTCCGCCTACGAGCAGTACTTC. Encoded protein: CASSLRDSAYEQYF.